Sequencing of this T cell receptor beta chain was carried out in a study of OX40 agonist ivuxolimab in advanced cancers. General notes on the study: Ivuxolimab was a fully human IgG2 agonistic monoclonal antibody targeting the costimulatory receptor OX40 (CD134). Intravenous ivuxolimab was administered to patients every 2 weeks at six dose levels: 0.01, 0.1, 0.3, 1.5, 3 and 10 mg/kg. Of the approximately 50 dose-escalation patients, hepatocellular carcinoma was present in 19, melanoma in approximately 15, renal cell carcinoma in 9 and head and neck cancer in 9. In the dose-escalation cohort, around four fifths of patients were male, and the mean age was approximately 55 years, with a range of roughly 20 to 79. Prior anti-PD-1, anti-PD-L1 or anti-CTLA-4 therapy was permitted, and checkpoint inhibitors had been received by about 36% of dose-escalation patients. Partial responses occurred in three dose-escalation patients, of whom one had hepatocellular carcinoma and two had cutaneous melanoma. The point of sequencing TCRbeta in the periphery was to test whether ivuxolimab changed TCR sequence diversity and drove clonal T-cell expansion. The paper describes the monotherapy dose-escalation part (N of about 57 patients) of the phase I trial of ivuxolimab. General findings and caveats noted by the study authors: After ivuxolimab, expanded clones were on average more numerous among CD8+ T cells than among CD4+ T cells. In the 0.1-3.0 mg/kg groups, partial responders were among the patients with the lowest normalized peripheral clonal expansion, particularly in CD8+ T cells. At doses of 0.1 to 3.0 mg/kg, clonal expansion of both CD4+ and CD8+ blood T cells was observed from baseline to week 6. The antigen specificity of the clonally expanded peripheral T cells was not determined. Low levels of normalized T-cell clonal expansion were also seen in some patients who did not respond.

In the case of this clone: The antigen this receptor binds is unknown. Base quality data are lacking; no much larger clone is found one base away.

Genomic DNA was extracted from sorted cells for sequencing of the TCRbeta CDR3 region. The immunoSEQ Assay was used for sequencing of TCRbeta CDR3 regions. TCRdb carries this immuneACCESS record with in-frame sequences only. Its versions omit some clonotypes, under half of them owing to an unresolved V gene in the studies checked, with the rest unexplained. Across this sample there are about 59,000 clones, with more than 75% seen only once. Clones ranked in the top ten supply around 0.38% of the sample. The trial excluded patients who had a history of autoimmune disease or were on systemic immunosuppression. Peripheral blood for TCR sequencing was collected from all dose cohorts at baseline, on cycle 4 day 1, and on cycle 7 day 1. The samples were drawn from a first-in-human, open-label, multicenter phase I dose-escalation trial of ivuxolimab. Adults with locally advanced or metastatic melanoma, renal cell carcinoma, hepatocellular carcinoma or head and neck squamous cell carcinoma were enrolled in the trial. CD4+ and CD8+ T cells were sorted separately from peripheral blood before TCR sequencing.

From the cysteine up to the phenylalanine, the CDR3 has a length of 14 residues. Just CDR3 DNA is preserved here, 42 bases in frame from base 1. CDR1 MNHNS and CDR2 SASEGT are derived from the germline V gene. Between the V and J ends, shortened by 6 bases and 5 bases respectively, the junction contains 14 bases. The TCR comes from an adult with an advanced solid tumor such as melanoma, head and neck, liver or kidney cancer. The sample was CD4+ or CD8+ T cells sorted from blood, taken in a trial of the OX40 agonist ivuxolimab. The sequence links TRBV6-1 to TRBJ1-5; a tentative D call is TRBD1 (5 bases match). The nucleotide sequence is given as TGTGCCAGCAGAGGAGGGGCGGGACATCAGCCCCAGCATTTT. Its product reads: CASRGGAGHQPQHF.